Detailed here is one T cell receptor beta chain. Germline V CDR1 and CDR2: MGHDK, SYGVNS. V was cut by 3 bases and J by 15 bases, with 21 bases left in between. The CDR3 length is 14 residues. This specimen comes from a study of cytomegalovirus exposure and HLA in healthy donors. PCR was performed using 60 Vbeta and 13 Jbeta primers. Measured with immunoSEQ multiplex PCR; TCRdb has only the in-frame clones, and not every one. The repertoire holds 170,000 or so clones, with approximately 88% as singletons. The gene calls are TRBV25-1 and TRBJ2-1; D unclear. Sequenced input: PBMCs. The origin of this receptor is a boy between 2 and 10 years old in good health and CMV-seronegative. In DNA, the CDR3 is TGTGCCAGCAGTGATTCCTCCCTAGACCTGGTAGGGTTCTTC. Its protein is CASSDSSLDLVGFF.